The source of this TCR beta chain is a study of blood T cell repertoires in COVID-19 (dated by TCRdb to 2019 to 2021). With regard to the full study: The collaborator samples originated in the United States, Italy and Spain and spanned the acute and convalescent phases of COVID-19. The prospective study material was composed of cDNA or gDNA derived from T cells, B-cell-depleted T cells, or PBMCs. Deeply sampled blood TCRbeta repertoires from subjects exposed to, actively infected with, or recovered from COVID-19 were included in the dataset. The repertoires were released in a freely available public database intended as a resource for research on the immune response to SARS-CoV-2. Nearly every sample came with metadata listing a de-identified subject ID, COVID-19 status, age in years and sex. The samples were drawn from the first 160 participants of the ongoing ImmuneRACE study and from some 1,300 subjects provided by 6 global collaborators. Where available, HLA class I and class II types were taken from metadata supplied by the sample provider and were not determined by assay-based typing.

Sequences SGHTA (CDR1) and FQGTGA (CDR2) are obtained from the germline V gene. Unmatched junction bases come to 0, with V trimmed by 4 bases and J by 3 bases. Measured from the cysteine to the phenylalanine, the CDR3 is 14 residues long. The retained sequence is limited to the CDR3, 42 bases, with the frame set at the first base. TCRbeta CDR3 regions were amplified from genomic DNA by means of the immunoSEQ Assay, a bias-controlled multiplex PCR. The study's processing was this. The number of nucleated cells in each sample was estimated from the amplification of reference gene primers within the assay. To quantify the absolute abundance of each unique TCRbeta CDR3 rearrangement, sequence reads were collapsed and filtered. Productive Simpson clonality was computed per sample as the square root of Simpson's diversity index over productive rearrangements. TCRdb took over this immuneACCESS table, retaining in-frame rearrangements with V and J assigned. Such tables are incomplete; in checked studies, under half of the missing clones stem from an unresolved V gene, and the remainder is unexplained. That table furnishes V, J and clone size, whereas the DNA furnished D and trimming. The sample data list about 130,000 clones, and around 85% of these were observed just once. About 2.9% of the sample belongs to the ten largest clones.

Collaborating institutions collected whole blood in K2EDTA tubes following their own protocols. Collaborator samples were shipped for TCRbeta analysis as frozen whole blood, isolated PBMCs, or DNA extracted from either sample type. A word on this clone: The clone's antigen remains unknown. Base qualities are missing; no much larger clone stands one base away.

What the study reported, not specific to this receptor: The amount of clinical and demographic metadata varied by source and participant and was provided uncurated.

The rearrangement joined TRBV7-3 to TRBJ2-3, with 11 bases in between that match TRBD1. This TCR was recovered from a woman of 80 years or more with acute or convalescent COVID-19. The sample taken for sequencing was peripheral blood. The CDR3 corresponds to CASSWDRGTDTQYF. Read as DNA, the sequence is TGTGCCAGCAGCTGGGACAGGGGGACAGATACGCAGTATTTT.